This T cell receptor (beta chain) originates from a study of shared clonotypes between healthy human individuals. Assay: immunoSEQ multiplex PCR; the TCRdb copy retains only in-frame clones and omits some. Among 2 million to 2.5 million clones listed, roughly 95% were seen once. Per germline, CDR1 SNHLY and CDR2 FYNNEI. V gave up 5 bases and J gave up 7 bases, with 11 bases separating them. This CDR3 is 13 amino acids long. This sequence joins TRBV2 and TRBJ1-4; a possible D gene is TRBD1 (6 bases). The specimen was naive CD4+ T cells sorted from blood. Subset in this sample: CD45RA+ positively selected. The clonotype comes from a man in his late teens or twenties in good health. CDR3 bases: TGTGCCAGCAGTTGGGGGGGCGGTGAAAAACTGTTTTTT. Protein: CASSWGGGEKLFF. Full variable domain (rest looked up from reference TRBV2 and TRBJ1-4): EPEVTQTPSHQVTQMGQEVILRCVPISNHLYFYWYRQILGQKVEFLVSFYNNEISEKSEIFDDQFSVERPDGSNFTLKIRSTKLEDSAMYFCASSWGGGEKLFFGSGTQLSVL.